This T cell receptor beta chain was documented in a study of shared clonotypes between healthy human individuals. TCRdb keeps only in-frame clones here, not all; method: immunoSEQ multiplex PCR. The sample lists about 2.3 million clones, around 90% occurring once. In the CD4+ fraction, cells were divided into CD45RA+ naive and CD45RA-negative memory subsets. The germline gives CDR1 ENHRY, CDR2 SYGVKD. Trimming pared 0 bases from V and 1 base from J, leaving 15 bases between. This CDR3 is 17 amino acids long. The chain has TRBV10-3 and TRBJ2-5, with a weak D call TRBD1 (5 bases). The receptor's source is a young man in good health. Some clones in this sample may be carry-over from other donors' samples. Specimen: naive CD4+ T cells from PBMCs. Subset here: CD45RA+ positively selected. CDR3 coding DNA: TGTGCCATCAGTGAGTCGACGGCAGGGCCCCTCCAAGAGACCCAGTACTTC. This encodes CAISESTAGPLQETQYF.